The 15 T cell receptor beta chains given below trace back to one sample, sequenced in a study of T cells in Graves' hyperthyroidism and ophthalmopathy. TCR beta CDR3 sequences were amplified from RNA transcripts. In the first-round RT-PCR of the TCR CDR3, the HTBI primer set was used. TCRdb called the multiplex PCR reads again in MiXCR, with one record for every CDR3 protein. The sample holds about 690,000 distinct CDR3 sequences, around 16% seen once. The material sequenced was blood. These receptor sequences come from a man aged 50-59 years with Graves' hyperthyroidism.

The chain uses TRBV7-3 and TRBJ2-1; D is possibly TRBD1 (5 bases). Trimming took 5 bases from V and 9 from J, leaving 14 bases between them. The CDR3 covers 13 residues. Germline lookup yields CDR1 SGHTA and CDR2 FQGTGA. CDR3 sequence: CASSKGLAREQFF. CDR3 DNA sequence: TGTGCCAGCAGCAAGGGGTTAGCCCGTGAGCAGTTCTTC.

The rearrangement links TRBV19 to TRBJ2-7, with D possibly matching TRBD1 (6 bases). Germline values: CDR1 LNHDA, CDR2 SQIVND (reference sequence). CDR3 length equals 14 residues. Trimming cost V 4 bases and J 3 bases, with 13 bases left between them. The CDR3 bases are TGTGCCAGTAGTAGCCGGGACACCATCTACGAGCAGTACTTC. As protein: CASSSRDTIYEQYF.

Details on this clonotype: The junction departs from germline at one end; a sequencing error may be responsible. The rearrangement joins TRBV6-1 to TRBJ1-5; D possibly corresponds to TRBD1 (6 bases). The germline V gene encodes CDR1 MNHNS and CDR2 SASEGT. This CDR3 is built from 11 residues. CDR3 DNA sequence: TGTGCCAACCATCGGGGGCTAGCCAGCAATTTT. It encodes CANHRGLASNF.

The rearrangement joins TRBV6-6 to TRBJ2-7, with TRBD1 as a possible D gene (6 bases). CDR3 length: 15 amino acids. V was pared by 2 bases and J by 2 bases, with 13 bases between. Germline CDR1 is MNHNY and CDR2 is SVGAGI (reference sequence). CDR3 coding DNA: TGTGCCAGCAGTTACCGGGACACCCCGCCCTACGAGCAGTACTTC. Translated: CASSYRDTPPYEQYF.

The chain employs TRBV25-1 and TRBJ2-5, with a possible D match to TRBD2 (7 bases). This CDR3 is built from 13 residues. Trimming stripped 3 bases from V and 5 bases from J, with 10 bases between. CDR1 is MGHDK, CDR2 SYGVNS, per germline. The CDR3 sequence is CASSERGPETQYF. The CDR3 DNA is TGTGCCAGCAGTGAGCGGGGGCCTGAGACCCAGTACTTC.

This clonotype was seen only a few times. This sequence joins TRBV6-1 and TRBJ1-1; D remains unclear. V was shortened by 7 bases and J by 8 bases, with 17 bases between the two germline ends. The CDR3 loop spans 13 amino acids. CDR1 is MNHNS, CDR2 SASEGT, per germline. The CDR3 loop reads CASTKRVSAEAFF. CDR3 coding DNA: TGTGCCAGCACTAAACGAGTTAGCGCGGAAGCTTTCTTT.

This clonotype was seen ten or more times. This chain's CDR3 is CSARDRVEVGGFYGYTF. As DNA, the CDR3 is TGCAGTGCTAGAGATCGGGTCGAGGTGGGGGGGTTCTACGGCTACACCTTC. This chain joins TRBV20-1 and TRBJ1-2; D might be TRBD1 (5 bases). The CDR3 sequence is 17 residues long. The V gene's germline CDR1 is DFQATT and CDR2 SNEGSKA (reference sequence). The V end was cut by 0 bases, the J end by 8 bases, with 25 bases between.

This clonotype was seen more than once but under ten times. CDR3 DNA: TGCAGTGCTAGAGTGCGGCGTAACTATGGCTACACCTTC. Amino acids: CSARVRRNYGYTF. The V and J genes are TRBV20-1 and TRBJ1-2; D not resolved. The CDR3 runs 13 residues. From germline, CDR1 is DFQATT and CDR2 SNEGSKA (reference sequence). Trimming took off 1 base at V and 1 base at J, with 7 bases between the two ends.

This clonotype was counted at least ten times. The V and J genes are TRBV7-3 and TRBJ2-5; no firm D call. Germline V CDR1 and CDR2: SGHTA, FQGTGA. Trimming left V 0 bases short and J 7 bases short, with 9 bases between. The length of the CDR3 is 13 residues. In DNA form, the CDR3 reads TGTGCCAGCAGCTTAACTGACGCGACGACCCAGTACTTC. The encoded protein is CASSLTDATTQYF. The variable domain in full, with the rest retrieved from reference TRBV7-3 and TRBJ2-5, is GAGVSQTPSNKVTEKGKYVELRCDPISGHTALYWYRQSLGQGPEFLIYFQGTGAADDSGLPNDRFFAVRPEGSVSTLKIQRTERGDSAVYLCASSLTDATTQYFGPGTRLLVL.

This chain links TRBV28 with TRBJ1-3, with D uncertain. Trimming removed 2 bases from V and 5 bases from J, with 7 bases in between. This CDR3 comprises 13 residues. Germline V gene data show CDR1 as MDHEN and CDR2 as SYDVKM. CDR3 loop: CASSLAHRNTIYF. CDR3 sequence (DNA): TGTGCCAGCAGTTTAGCACACAGAAACACCATATATTTT.

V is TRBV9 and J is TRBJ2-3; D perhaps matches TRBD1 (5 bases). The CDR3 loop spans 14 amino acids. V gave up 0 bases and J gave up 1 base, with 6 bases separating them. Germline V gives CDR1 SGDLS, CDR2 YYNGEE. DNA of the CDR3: TGTGCCAGCAGCGTAGTAGGGGGCACAGATACGCAGTATTTT. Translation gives CASSVVGGTDTQYF.

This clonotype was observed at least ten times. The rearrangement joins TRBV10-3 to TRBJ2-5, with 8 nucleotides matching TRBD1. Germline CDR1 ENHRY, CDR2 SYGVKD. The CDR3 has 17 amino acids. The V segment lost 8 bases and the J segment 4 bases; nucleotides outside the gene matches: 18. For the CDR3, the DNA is TGTGCCATCCGAGGGGGAAGTGGGACAGGCGAGGGAGAGACCCAGTACTTC. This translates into CAIRGGSGTGEGETQYF.

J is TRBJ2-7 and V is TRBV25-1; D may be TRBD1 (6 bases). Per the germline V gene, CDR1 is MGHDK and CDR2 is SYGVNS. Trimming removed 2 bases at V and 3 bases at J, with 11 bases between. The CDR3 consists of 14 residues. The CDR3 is CASSEGPGDYEQYF. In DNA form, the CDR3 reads TGTGCCAGCAGTGAAGGGCCAGGGGACTACGAGCAGTACTTC.

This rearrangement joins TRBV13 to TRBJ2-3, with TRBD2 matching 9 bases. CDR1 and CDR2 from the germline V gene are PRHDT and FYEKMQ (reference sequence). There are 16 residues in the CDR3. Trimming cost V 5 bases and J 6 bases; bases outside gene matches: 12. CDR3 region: CASSVVGTSHADTQYF. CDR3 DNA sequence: TGTGCCAGCAGCGTAGTGGGGACTAGCCACGCGGATACGCAGTATTTT.

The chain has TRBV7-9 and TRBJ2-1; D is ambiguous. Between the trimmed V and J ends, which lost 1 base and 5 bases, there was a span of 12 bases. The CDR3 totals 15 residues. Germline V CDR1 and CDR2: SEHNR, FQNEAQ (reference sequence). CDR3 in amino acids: CASSLDLGPHNEQFF. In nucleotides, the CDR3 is TGTGCCAGCAGCTTAGATTTAGGGCCTCACAATGAGCAGTTCTTC.